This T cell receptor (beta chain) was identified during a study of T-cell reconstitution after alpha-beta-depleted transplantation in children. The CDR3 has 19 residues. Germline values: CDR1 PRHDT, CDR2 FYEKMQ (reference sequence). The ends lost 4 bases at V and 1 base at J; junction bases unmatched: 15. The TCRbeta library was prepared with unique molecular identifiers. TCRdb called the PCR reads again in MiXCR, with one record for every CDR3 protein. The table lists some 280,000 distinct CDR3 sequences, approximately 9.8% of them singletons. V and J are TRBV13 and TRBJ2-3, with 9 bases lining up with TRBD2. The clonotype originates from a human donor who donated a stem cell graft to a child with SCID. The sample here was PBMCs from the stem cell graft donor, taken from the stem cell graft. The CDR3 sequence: CASSSSEAGGRTGTDTQYF. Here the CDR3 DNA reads TGTGCCAGCAGCTCTTCCGAAGCGGGGGGCCGAACTGGCACAGATACGCAGTATTTT. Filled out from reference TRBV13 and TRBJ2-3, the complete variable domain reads AAGVIQSPRHLIKEKRETATLKCYPIPRHDTVYWYQQGPGQDPQFLISFYEKMQSDKGSIPDRFSAQQFSDYHSELNMSSLELGDSALYFCASSSSEAGGRTGTDTQYFGPGTRLTVL.